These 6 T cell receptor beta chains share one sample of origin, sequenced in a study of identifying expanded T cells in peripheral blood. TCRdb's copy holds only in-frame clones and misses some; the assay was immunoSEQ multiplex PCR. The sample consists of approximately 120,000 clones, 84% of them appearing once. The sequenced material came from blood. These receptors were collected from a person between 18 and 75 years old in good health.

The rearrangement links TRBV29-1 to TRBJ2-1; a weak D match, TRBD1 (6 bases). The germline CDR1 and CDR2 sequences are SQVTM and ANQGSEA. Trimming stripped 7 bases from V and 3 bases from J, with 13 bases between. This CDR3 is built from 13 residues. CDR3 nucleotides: TGCAGCGCCCGTCGGACAGACTACAATGAGCAGTTCTTC. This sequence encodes CSARRTDYNEQFF.

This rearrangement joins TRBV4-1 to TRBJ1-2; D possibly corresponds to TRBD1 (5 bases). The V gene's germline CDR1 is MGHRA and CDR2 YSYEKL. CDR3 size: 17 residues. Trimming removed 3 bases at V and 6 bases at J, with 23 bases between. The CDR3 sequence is CASSHVRGGFGGDGYTF. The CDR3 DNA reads TGCGCCAGCAGCCATGTACGTGGAGGGTTCGGGGGGGATGGCTACACCTTC.

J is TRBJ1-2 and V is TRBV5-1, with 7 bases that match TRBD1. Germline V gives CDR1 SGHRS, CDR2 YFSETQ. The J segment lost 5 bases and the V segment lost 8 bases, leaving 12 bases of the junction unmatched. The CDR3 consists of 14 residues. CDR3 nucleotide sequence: TGCGCCAGTAGCATGCAGGGGGGGCCTTATGGCTACACCTTC. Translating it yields CASSMQGGPYGYTF.

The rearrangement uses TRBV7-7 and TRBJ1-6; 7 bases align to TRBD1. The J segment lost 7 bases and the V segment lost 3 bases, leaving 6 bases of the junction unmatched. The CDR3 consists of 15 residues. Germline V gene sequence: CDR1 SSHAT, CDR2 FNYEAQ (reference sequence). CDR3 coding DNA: TGTGCCAGCAGCTTGCCCACAGGGGTCAATTCACCCCTCCACTTT. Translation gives CASSLPTGVNSPLHF.

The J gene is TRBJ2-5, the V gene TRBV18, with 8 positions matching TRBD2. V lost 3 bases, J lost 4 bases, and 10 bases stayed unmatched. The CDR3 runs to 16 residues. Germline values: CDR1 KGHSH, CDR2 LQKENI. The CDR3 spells CASSPTGGGRGETQYF. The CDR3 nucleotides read TGTGCCAGCTCACCTACTGGCGGGGGGCGAGGAGAGACCCAGTACTTC.

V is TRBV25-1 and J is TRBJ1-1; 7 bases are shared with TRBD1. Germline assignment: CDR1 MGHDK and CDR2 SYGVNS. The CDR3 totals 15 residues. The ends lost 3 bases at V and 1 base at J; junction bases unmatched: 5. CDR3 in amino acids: CASSESRTGNTEAFF. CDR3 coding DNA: TGTGCCAGCAGTGAGTCTCGGACAGGGAACACTGAAGCTTTCTTT.